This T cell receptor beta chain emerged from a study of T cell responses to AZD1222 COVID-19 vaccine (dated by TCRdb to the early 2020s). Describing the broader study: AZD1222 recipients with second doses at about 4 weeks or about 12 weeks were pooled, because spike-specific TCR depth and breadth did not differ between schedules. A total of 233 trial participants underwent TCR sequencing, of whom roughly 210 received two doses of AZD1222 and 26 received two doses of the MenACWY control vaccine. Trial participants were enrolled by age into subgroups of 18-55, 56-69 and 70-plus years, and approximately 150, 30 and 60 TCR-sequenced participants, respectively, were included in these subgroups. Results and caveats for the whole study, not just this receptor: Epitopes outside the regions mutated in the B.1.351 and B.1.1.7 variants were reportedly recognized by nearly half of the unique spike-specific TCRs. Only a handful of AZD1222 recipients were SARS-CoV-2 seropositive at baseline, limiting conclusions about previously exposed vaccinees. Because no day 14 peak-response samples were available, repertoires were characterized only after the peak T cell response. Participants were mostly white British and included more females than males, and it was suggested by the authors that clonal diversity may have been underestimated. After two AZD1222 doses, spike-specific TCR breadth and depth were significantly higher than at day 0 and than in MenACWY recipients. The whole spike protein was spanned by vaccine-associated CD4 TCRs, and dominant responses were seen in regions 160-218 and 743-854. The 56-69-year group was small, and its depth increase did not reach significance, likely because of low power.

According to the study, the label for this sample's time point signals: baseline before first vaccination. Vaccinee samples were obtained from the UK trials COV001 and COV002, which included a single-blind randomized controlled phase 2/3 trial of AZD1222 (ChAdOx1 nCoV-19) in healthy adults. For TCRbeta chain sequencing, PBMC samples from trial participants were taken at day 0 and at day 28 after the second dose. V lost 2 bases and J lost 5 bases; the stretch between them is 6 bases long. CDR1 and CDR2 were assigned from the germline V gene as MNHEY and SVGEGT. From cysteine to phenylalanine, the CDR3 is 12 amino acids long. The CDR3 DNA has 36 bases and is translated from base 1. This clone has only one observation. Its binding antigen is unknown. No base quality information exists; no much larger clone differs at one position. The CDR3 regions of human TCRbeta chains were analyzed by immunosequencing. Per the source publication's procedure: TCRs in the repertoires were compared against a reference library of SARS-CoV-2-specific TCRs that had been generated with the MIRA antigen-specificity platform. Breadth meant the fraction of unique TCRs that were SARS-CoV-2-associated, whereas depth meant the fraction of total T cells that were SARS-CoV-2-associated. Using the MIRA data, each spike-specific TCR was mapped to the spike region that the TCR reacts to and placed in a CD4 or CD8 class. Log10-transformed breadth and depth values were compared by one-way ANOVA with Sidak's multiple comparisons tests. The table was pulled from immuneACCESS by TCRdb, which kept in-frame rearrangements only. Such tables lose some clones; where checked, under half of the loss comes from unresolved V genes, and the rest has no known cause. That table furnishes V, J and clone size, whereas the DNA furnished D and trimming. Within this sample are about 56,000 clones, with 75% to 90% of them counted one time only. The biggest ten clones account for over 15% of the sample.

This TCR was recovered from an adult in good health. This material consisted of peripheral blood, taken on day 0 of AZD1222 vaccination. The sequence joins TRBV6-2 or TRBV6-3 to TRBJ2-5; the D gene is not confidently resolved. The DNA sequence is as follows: TGTGCCAGCAGTTACGTCGAGGAGACCCAGTACTTC. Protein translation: CASSYVEETQYF.